What follows are 7 T cell receptor beta chains derived from one specimen sequenced in a study of beta chain features in type 1 diabetes. cDNA synthesis used the whole RNA isolate, giving expressed TCRB sequences. Clones were sequenced by immunoSEQ multiplex PCR, and TCRdb holds only the in-frame ones, with some missing. The sample includes 450,000 or so clones, about an eighth of them seen just once. Source material: naive CD4+ T cells from blood. These receptors were obtained from a woman under 30 in good health.

This clone was seen more than once but under ten times. The chain links TRBV29-1 to TRBJ2-1; D gene uncertain. Germline V CDR1 and CDR2: SQVTM, ANQGSEA. This CDR3 region has 14 residues. Trimming took off 2 bases at V and 5 bases at J, with 13 bases between the two ends. The CDR3 loop is CSVESRFGDNEQFF. CDR3 nucleotides: TGCAGCGTTGAAAGTCGGTTTGGGGACAATGAGCAGTTCTTC.

A few counts support this clone. J is TRBJ2-1 and V is TRBV5-1; D may be TRBD1 or TRBD2 (5 bases each). The germline V gene has CDR1 SGHRS and CDR2 YFSETQ. V was pared by 0 bases and J by 10 bases, with 14 bases between. This CDR3 contains 14 residues. The CDR3 protein is CASSLAGTPREQFF. In nucleotides, the CDR3 is TGCGCCAGCAGCTTGGCCGGGACCCCCAGGGAGCAGTTCTTC.

A few counts support this clone. The genes are TRBV28 and TRBJ1-1; 7 bases line up with TRBD1. The CDR3 is 14 amino acids. Germline loops: CDR1 MDHEN, CDR2 SYDVKM. J was trimmed by 3 bases and V by 5 bases; bases with no gene match: 6. The CDR3 loop is CASSPTGRYTEAFF. CDR3 bases: TGTGCCAGCAGTCCGACAGGGAGGTACACTGAAGCTTTCTTT.

The chain uses TRBV19 and TRBJ2-1; the D gene is possibly TRBD2 (6 bases). The germline V gene has CDR1 LNHDA and CDR2 SQIVND (reference sequence). Trimming shortened V by 6 bases and J by 0 bases, and 15 bases separated the two germline ends. This CDR3 spans 16 amino acids. CDR3 region: CASSKPKTSSYNEQFF. In nucleotides, the CDR3 is TGTGCCAGTAGCAAGCCGAAGACTAGCTCCTACAATGAGCAGTTCTTC.

This clone was seen more than once but under ten times. The genes are TRBV4-3 and TRBJ1-2, with 9 nucleotides matching TRBD1. Germline trimming cut 3 bases from V and 7 bases from J; bases unmatched to any gene: 9. CDR3 length equals 15 residues. Looked up from germline, CDR1 is LGHNA and CDR2 is YSLEER. The CDR3 spells CASSHSGTGSPGYTF. In DNA form, the CDR3 reads TGCGCCAGCAGCCACTCCGGGACAGGGTCTCCTGGCTACACCTTC.

This clone came up a few times. V usage is TRBV5-1 and J usage is TRBJ2-5; D is perhaps TRBD1 (6 bases). The CDR3 spans 12 residues. Trimming took off 4 bases at V and 5 bases at J, with 9 bases between the two ends. The V gene's germline CDR1 is SGHRS and CDR2 YFSETQ. The DNA for the CDR3 is TGCGCCAGCAGCCACAGGGAGGAGACCCAGTACTTC. This encodes CASSHREETQYF.

This clone was counted a few times. CDR3 DNA sequence: TGCAGCGTTGGGGGGCCACAGGGAGGGAACACTGAAGCTTTCTTT. This sequence encodes CSVGGPQGGNTEAFF. The gene calls are TRBV29-1 and TRBJ1-1; D is perhaps TRBD1 (6 bases). Germline V gene data show CDR1 as SQVTM and CDR2 as ANQGSEA. The V gene lost 4 bases and the J gene lost 1 base, with 16 bases spanning the gap. The CDR3 loop spans 15 amino acids.